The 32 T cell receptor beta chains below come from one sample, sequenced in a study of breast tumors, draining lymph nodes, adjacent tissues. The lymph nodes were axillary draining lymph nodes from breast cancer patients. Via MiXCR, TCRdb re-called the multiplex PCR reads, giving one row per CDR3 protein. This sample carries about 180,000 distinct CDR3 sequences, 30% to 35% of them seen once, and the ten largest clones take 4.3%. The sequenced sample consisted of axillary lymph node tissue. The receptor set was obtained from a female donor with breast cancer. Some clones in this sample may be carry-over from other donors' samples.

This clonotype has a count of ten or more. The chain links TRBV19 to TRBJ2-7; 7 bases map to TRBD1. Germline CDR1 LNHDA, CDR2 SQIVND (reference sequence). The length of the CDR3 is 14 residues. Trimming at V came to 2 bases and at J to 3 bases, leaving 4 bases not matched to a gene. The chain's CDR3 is CASSIPGTVYEQYF. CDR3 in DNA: TGTGCCAGTAGTATACCCGGGACAGTCTACGAGCAGTACTTC.

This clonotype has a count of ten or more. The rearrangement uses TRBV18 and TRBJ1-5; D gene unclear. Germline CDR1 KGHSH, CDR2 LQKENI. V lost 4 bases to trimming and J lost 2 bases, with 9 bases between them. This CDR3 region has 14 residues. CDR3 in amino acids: CASSQRPGNQPQHF. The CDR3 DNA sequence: TGTGCCAGCTCACAAAGACCGGGCAATCAGCCCCAGCATTTT.

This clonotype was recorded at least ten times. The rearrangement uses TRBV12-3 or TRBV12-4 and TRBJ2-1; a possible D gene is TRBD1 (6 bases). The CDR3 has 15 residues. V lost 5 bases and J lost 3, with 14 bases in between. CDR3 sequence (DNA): TGTGCCAGCAGTGGGAGACAGGCAGTCTACAATGAGCAGTTCTTC. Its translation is CASSGRQAVYNEQFF.

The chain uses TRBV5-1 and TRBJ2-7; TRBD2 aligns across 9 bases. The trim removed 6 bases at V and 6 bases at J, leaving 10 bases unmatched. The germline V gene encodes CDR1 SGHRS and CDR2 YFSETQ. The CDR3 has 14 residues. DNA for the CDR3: TGCGCCAGCACCAACGTGGCGGGGGGGCCCGAGCAGTACTTC. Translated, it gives CASTNVAGGPEQYF.

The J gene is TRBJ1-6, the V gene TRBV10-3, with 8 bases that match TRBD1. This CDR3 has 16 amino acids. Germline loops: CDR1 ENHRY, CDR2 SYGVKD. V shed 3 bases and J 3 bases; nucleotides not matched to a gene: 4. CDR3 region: CAISDRGPFYNSPLHF. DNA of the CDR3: TGTGCCATCAGTGACAGGGGGCCGTTCTATAATTCACCCCTCCACTTT.

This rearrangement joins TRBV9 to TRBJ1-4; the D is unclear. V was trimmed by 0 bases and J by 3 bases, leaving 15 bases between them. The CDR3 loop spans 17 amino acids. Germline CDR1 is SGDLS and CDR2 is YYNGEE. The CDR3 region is CASSVATARDANEKLFF. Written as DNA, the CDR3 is TGTGCCAGCAGCGTAGCTACGGCTAGGGATGCTAATGAAAAACTGTTTTTT. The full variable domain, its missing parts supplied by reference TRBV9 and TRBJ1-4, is DSGVTQTPKHLITATGQRVTLRCSPRSGDLSVYWYQQSLDQGLQFLIQYYNGEERAKGNILERFSAQQFPDLHSELNLSSLELGDSALYFCASSVATARDANEKLFFGSGTQLSVL.

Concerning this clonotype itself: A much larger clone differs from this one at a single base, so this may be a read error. For the CDR3, the DNA is TGTGCCGTTGAATTTGGGGATGAGCAGTTCTTC. It codes for CAVEFGDEQFF. The chain combines TRBV4-2 with TRBJ2-1; D unclear. Germline CDR1 and CDR2: LGHNA and YNFKEQ. With 11 bases removed from V and 8 bases from J, the gap between germline ends came to 13 bases. The CDR3 has 11 residues.

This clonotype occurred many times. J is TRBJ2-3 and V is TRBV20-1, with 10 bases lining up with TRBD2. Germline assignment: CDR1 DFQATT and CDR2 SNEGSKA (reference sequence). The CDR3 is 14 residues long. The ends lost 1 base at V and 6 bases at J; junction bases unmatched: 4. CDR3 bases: TGCAGTGCTAGAGTAGCGGGGGGCGGGGATACGCAGTATTTT. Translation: CSARVAGGGDTQYF.

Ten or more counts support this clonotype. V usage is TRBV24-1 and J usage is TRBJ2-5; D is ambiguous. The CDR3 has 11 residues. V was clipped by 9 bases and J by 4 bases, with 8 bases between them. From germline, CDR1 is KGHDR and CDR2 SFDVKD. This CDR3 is CATGDGETQYF. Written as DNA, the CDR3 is TGTGCCACCGGCGACGGAGAGACCCAGTACTTC.

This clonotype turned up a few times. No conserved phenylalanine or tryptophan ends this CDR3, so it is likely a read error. The CDR3 nucleotides read TGTGCCAGTAGTATAGAAAGGGGATGGACGGGCAATGAGCAGTTCTCC. Translated, it gives CASSIERGWTGNEQFS. V usage is TRBV19 and J usage is TRBJ2-1, with D tentatively TRBD1 (5 bases). V lost 0 bases to trimming and J lost 6 bases, with 15 bases between them. The germline V gene has CDR1 LNHDA and CDR2 SQIVND (reference sequence). The CDR3 extends over 16 amino acids.

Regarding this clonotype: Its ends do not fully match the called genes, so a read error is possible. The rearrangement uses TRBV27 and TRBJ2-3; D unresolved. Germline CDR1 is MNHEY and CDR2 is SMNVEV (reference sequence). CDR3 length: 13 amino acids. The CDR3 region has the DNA TGTGCCAGCAGTTTAGAACGGTCAGATACGCGGTATTTT. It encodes CASSLERSDTRYF.

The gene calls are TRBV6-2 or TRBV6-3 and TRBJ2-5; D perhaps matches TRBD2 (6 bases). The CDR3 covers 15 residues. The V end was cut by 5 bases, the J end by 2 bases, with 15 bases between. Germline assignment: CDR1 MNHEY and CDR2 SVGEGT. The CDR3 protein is CASSLHGGAQETQYF. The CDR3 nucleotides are TGTGCCAGCAGTCTACACGGCGGGGCTCAAGAGACCCAGTACTTC.

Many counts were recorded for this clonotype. In DNA form, the CDR3 reads TGTGCCACCAGTGATTTCGCACCGGGTGGCGGGGAGCTGTTTTTT. Encoded protein: CATSDFAPGGGELFF. V usage is TRBV24-1 and J usage is TRBJ2-2; D remains unclear. Germline CDR1 and CDR2: KGHDR and SFDVKD. Trimming took off 1 base at V and 7 bases at J, with 12 bases between the two ends. The CDR3 runs 15 residues.

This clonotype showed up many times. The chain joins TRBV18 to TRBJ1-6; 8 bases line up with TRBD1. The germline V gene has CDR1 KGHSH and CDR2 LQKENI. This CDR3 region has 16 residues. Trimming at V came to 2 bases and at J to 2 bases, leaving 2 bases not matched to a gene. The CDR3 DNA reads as TGTGCCAGCTCACCATGGGACAGGACCTATAATTCACCCCTCCACTTT. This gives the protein CASSPWDRTYNSPLHF.

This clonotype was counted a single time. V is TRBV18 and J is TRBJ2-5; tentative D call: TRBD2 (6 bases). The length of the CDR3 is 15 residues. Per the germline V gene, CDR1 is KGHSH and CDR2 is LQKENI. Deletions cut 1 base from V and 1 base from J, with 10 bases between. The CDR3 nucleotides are TGTGCCAGCTCACCACAGGGAGGAATCCAAGAGACCCAGTACTTC. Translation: CASSPQGGIQETQYF. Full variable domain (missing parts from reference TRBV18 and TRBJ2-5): NAGVMQNPRHLVRRRGQEARLRCSPMKGHSHVYWYRQLPEEGLKFMVYLQKENIIDESGMPKERFSAEFPKEGPSILRIQQVVRGDSAAYFCASSPQGGIQETQYFGPGTRLLVL.

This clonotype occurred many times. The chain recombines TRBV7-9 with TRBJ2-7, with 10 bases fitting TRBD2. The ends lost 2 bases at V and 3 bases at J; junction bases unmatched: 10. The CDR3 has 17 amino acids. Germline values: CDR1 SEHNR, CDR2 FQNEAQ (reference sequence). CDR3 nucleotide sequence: TGTGCCAGCAGCTTAAGCGGGAGGGCCCTCAAAAACTACGAGCAGTACTTC. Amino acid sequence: CASSLSGRALKNYEQYF.

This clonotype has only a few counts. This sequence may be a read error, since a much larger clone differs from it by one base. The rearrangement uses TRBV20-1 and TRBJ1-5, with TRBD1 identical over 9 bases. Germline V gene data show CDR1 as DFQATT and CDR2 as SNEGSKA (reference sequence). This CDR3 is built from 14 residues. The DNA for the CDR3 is TGCAGTGCTGCGAAGGACAGGGGCAATCCGCCCCAGCATTTT. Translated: CSAAKDRGNPPQHF.

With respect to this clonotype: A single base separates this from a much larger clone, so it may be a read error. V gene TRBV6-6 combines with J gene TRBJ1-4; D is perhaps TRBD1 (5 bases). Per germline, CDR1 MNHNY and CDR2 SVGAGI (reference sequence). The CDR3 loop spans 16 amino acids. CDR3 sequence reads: CASSHSKGSTNEKLFF. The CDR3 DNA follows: TGTGCCAGCAGTCACTCGAAGGGGTCAACTAATGAAAAACTGTTTTTT.

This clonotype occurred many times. This CDR3 reads CASSRDSNYGYTF. The CDR3 DNA follows: TGTGCCAGCAGCCGAGACAGCAACTATGGCTACACCTTC. The chain joins TRBV11-2 to TRBJ1-2; D is possibly TRBD1 (5 bases). Germline V lookup: CDR1 SGHAT, CDR2 FQNNGV. The V end was cut by 5 bases, the J end by 2 bases, with 9 bases between. The CDR3 has 13 amino acids.

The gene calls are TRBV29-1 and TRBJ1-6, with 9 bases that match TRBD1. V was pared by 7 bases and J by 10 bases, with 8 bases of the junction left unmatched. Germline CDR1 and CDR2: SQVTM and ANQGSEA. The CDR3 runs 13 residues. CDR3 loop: CSAQGTGRSPLHF. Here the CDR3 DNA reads TGCAGCGCACAAGGGACAGGGAGGTCACCCCTCCACTTT. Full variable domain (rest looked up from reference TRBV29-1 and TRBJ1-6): SAVISQKPSRDICQRGTSLTIQCQVDSQVTMMFWYRQQPGQSLTLIATANQGSEATYESGFVIDKFPISRPNLTFSTLTVSNMSPEDSSIYLCSAQGTGRSPLHFGNGTRLTVT.

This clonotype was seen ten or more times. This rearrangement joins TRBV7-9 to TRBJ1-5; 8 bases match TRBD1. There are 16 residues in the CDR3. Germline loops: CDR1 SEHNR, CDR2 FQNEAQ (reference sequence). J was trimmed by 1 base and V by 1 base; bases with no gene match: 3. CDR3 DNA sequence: TGTGCCAGCAGCTTAGTTTCAGGGGGCAGCAATCAGCCCCAGCATTTT. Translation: CASSLVSGGSNQPQHF.

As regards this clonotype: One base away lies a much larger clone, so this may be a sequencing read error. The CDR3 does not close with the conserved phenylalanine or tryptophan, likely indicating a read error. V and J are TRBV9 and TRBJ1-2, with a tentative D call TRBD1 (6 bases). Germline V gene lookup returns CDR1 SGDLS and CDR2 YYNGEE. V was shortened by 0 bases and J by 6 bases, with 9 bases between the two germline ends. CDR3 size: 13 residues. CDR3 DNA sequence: TGTGCCAGCAGCGTAGTCCCAGGGGATGGCTACACCCTC. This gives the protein CASSVVPGDGYTL.

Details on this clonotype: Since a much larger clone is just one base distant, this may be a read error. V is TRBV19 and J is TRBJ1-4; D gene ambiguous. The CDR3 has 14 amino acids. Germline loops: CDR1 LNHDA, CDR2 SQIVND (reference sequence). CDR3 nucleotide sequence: TGTGCCAGTAGTATATGGCCGGCTAATGGAAAACTGTTTTTT. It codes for CASSIWPANGKLFF.

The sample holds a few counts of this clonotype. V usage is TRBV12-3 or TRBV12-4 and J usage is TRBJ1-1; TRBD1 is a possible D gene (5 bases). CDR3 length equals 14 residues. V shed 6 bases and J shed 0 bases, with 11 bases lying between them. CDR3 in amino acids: CASRYQDMNTEAFF. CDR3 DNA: TGTGCCAGCAGGTACCAGGACATGAACACTGAAGCTTTCTTT.

Written as DNA, the CDR3 is TGTGCCAGCCTCAGGGGAGGCTTGGGAAACACCGGGGAGCTGTTTTTT. It codes for CASLRGGLGNTGELFF. The J gene is TRBJ2-2, the V gene TRBV6-6; D could derive from TRBD1 or TRBD2 (6 bases each). The CDR3 runs 16 residues. Germline values: CDR1 MNHNY, CDR2 SVGAGI (reference sequence). Between the trimmed V and J ends, which lost 8 bases and 2 bases, there was a span of 18 bases.

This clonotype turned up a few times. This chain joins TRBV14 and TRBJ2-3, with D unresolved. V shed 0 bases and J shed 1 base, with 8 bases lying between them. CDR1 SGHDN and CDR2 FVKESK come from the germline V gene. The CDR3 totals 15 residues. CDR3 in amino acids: CASSQERYGTDTQYF. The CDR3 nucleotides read TGTGCCAGCAGCCAAGAACGGTACGGCACAGATACGCAGTATTTT.

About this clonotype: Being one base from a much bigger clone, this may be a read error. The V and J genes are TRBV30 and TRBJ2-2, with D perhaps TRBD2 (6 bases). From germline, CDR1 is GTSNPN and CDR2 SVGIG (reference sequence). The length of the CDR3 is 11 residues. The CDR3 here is CAWNLGGELLF. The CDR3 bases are TGTGCCTGGAACCTGGGCGGGGAGCTGCTTTTT.

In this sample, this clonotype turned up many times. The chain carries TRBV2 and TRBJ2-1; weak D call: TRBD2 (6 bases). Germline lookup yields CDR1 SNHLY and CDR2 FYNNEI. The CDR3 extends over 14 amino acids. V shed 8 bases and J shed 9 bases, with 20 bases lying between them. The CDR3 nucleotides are TGTGCCAGCGTTCCGACTGGTCTCGGGGGTGAGCAGTTCTTC. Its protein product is CASVPTGLGGEQFF.

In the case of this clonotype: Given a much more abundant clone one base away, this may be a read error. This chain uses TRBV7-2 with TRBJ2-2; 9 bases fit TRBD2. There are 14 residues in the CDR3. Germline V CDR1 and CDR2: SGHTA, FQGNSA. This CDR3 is CACSLIAGAGELFF. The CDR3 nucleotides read TGTGCCTGCAGCCTCATAGCGGGAGCCGGGGAGCTGTTTTTT.

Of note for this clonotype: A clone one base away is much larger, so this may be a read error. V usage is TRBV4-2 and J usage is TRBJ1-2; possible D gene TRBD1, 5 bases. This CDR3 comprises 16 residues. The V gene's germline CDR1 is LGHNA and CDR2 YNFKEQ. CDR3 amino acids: CASSPGRIGDAYGYAF. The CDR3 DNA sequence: TGTGCCAGCAGCCCCGGAAGGATCGGGGACGCCTATGGCTACGCCTTC.

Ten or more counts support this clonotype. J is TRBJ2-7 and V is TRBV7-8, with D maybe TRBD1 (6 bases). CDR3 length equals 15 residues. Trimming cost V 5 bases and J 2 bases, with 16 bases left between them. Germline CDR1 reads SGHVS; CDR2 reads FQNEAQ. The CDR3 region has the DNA TGTGCCAGCAGCCCTCTAGGCAGGGGCCCCTACGAGCAGTACTTC. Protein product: CASSPLGRGPYEQYF. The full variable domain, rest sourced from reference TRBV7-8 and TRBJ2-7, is GAGVSQSPRYKVAKRGQDVALRCDPISGHVSLFWYQQALGQGPEFLTYFQNEAQLDKSGLPSDRFFAERPEGSVSTLKIQRTQQEDSAVYLCASSPLGRGPYEQYFGPGTRLTVT.

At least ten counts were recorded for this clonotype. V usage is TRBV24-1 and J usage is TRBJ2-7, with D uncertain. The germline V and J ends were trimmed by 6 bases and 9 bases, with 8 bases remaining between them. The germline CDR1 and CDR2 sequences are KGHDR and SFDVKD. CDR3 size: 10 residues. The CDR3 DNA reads TGTGCCACCAGTATACCAGGGCAGTACTTC. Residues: CATSIPGQYF.